This TCR beta chain was recorded in a study of identical twins. Per germline, CDR1 SGHAT and CDR2 FQNNGV. The ends lost 1 base at V and 6 bases at J; junction bases unmatched: 3. The CDR3 runs to 15 residues. Study results and limitations: Clonotypes of the beta chain that were abundant in cord blood carried fewer insertions (memory repertoires showed none).

This clonotype was observed a few times. The antigen remains undetermined. Using its own MiXCR run on the 5' RACE reads, TCRdb lists one record per CDR3 protein. Of around 1.7 million distinct CDR3 sequences listed, roughly a third were seen once; the top ten hold about 0.3%. This chain joins TRBV11-2 and TRBJ2-7; 13 bases line up with TRBD2. The sequencing sample was made of cord blood. The origin of this receptor is a newborn girl in good health. CDR3 bases: TGTGCCAGCAGCTTAGCATGGACTAGCGGGAGCGAGCAGTACTTC. It is translated as CASSLAWTSGSEQYF.